This entry describes one T cell receptor (beta chain). The antigen it binds to is not known. No much larger clone is present one base from it, and per-base qualities are unavailable. Using the deep immunoSEQ assay, TCR CDR3 regions were amplified from genomic DNA by multiplex PCR. Genomic DNA extracted from each cell subset was distributed evenly over all wells of several immunoSEQ 96-well plates, and each plate served as one replicate. For sorted subsets, roughly 200 ng of genomic DNA, equivalent to 25,000 to 35,000 T cell genomes, went into each replicate PCR. Purified libraries were measured with a Qubit 3.0 fluorometer, size-checked on a Bioanalyzer 2100, and measured again with the KAPA Library Quantification kit. Every immunoSEQ 96-well plate was sequenced on a dedicated single-read 150-cycle Illumina NextSeq 550 flow cell. The source study handled its data this way. Because the immunoSEQ output held only junctional sequences and lacked quality scores, the filtering could not match the filtering applied to full-length reads. To assign V/J genes and CDR3, sequences were annotated against IMGT germline references using PyIR, a Python wrapper for IgBLAST v1.9. Any read was removed if the V/J assignment was weak (E-value above 1e-6), the CDR3 was missing, or the read contained stop codons, out-of-frame junctions, or ambiguous translated residues. V3J clonotypes were defined by identical inferred V gene, J gene, and CDR3 amino acid sequence. Percentage overlap between repertoires was calculated by dividing the number of shared unique clonotypes by the size of the smaller repertoire. Richness of each repertoire was evaluated using RTK rarefaction, the Chao1 estimator, and Recon v2.1 estimates of unobserved clonotypes. Generation probabilities for all TCRbeta clonotypes obtained by the gDNA method from four donors were computed using OLGA. As stored in TCRdb, this immuneACCESS dataset retains in-frame rearrangements with V and J assigned. A fraction of the clones does not appear; measured against another copy, unresolved V genes explain less than half of the discrepancy, and the remainder lacks a known reason. That table supplies the V and J calls and clone size; D and trimming were determined from the DNA. This sample gives over a million clones in total; roughly 96% of them show up just once. Roughly 1.2% of the sample belongs to the ten largest clones.

The entry originates in a study of shared clonotypes between healthy human individuals (dated by TCRdb to 2020 to 2021). Looking at the study overall: The cohort comprised a couple of women and a few men aged 18 to 49 years. The study deeply sequenced blood TCR repertoires of several healthy adults to estimate repertoire size and the extent of clonotype sharing between individuals. Different laboratories and diverse techniques were used to prepare libraries and sequence TCR repertoires, to increase sequencing depth and limit assay-specific biases. Per donor, leukapheresis produced somewhere between about 0.8 and 9 billion PBMCs. For each donor, three plates each were used for CD4 naive and CD4 memory, two plates were used for CD8 naive, and one plate was used for CD8 memory. General findings and caveats noted by the study authors: Sampling was limited to blood, and TCR repertoires in tissue likely differ from TCR repertoires in blood. Compared with non-shared clonotypes, the clonotypes found in all four sorted-subset donors had higher generation probabilities. Sharing across several donors was observed for about 4.8% of naive CD4, over 3% of naive CD8, 2.3% of memory CD4, and roughly 0.43% of memory CD8 clonotypes. Incomplete sequencing was indicated by rarefaction of sorted-subset datasets, despite the large sequencing depth. The genetic and exposure-history diversity represented was limited by the small number of donors. Pairwise subsampling indicated that sequencing depth was expected to affect the degree of clonotype sharing among donors. Naive subsets generally had larger estimated clonotype richness than memory subsets.

The donors were healthy, HIV-negative adults with no recently reported acute infections or vaccinations. Every donor was a Caucasian adult residing in Nashville, Tennessee, USA. CD4+ T cells were enriched by magnetic negative selection; naive cells were then positively selected on CD45RA, and the negative fraction formed the memory subset. Blood was collected by leukapheresis, and PBMCs were isolated by Ficoll-Histopaque density gradient centrifugation and then cryopreserved in liquid nitrogen vapor phase. Analytical flow cytometry was used to check the purity and quantity of each magnetically sorted T cell population. Genomic DNA was isolated from every sorted fraction and measured by UV absorbance on a Nanodrop 2000c. The CDR3 runs 17 amino acids, cysteine and phenylalanine included. Only the CDR3 region is kept as DNA, spanning 51 bases read in frame from base 1. CDR1 and CDR2, per the germline V gene, are SGHRS and YFSETQ. V ends up 4 bases short and J 3 bases short, with an unmatched junction base count of 9.

The sequenced sample was naive CD4+ T cells sorted from blood. Per the publication, the cell subset or site label means: CD45RA+ positively selected. The chain is encoded by TRBV5-1 joined to TRBJ2-1; 11 nucleotides in the junction match TRBD1. The TCR was taken from a man between 25 and 39 years old in good health. CDR3 loop: CASSQSPGTGGYNEQFF. The DNA is as follows: TGCGCCAGCAGCCAATCTCCAGGGACAGGGGGCTACAATGAGCAGTTCTTC.